The sequence of this T cell receptor (beta chain) was determined in a study of memory CD4+ T cells and cytomegalovirus serostatus. Background on the study: This sample comes from healthy Belgian adults, under 10 CMV seropositive, roughly 22 seronegative. Overall study results and limits: Suggested: most of the CMV-linked TCR signature lies in CD4+ memory cells.

Germline CDR1 reads SSHAT; CDR2 reads FNYEAQ (reference sequence). The CDR3 runs 13 residues. V lost 8 bases, J lost 0 bases, and 7 bases lay in between. Here immunoSEQ multiplex PCR was the method, and the copy in TCRdb shows in-frame clones only, minus some. The sample lists over 35,000 clones, 75% to 85% seen once, with nearly 0.95% in the top ten. Single viable CD3+CD4+CD8-CD45RO+ cells were sorted as the memory CD4+ T cells. Donors' CMV status reflects serum IgG against pp150, pp28, p38, p52. Positive selection with CD4 microbeads enriched total CD4+ T cells. On this clone itself: Its target is not known.

The source of this sequence is an adult in good health and CMV-seronegative. The sequenced sample was memory CD4+ T cells from blood. The rearrangement links TRBV7-7 to TRBJ2-2; tentative D call: TRBD1 (6 bases). CDR3 amino acids: CASGGPNTGELFF. The CDR3 DNA follows: TGTGCCAGCGGGGGCCCGAACACCGGGGAGCTGTTTTTT.